The clone carrying this T cell receptor beta chain has just a few counts. What it binds is unknown. This record belongs to a study of post-analysis software for immune sequencing data. At the level of the study: Both relapsing-remitting and secondary progressive multiple sclerosis featured among the disease courses, as did progressive-relapsing multiple sclerosis.

Study-level findings and limits: Controls significantly exceeded multiple sclerosis patients in normalized Chao1 diversity. Under F measure analysis, samples from one preparation batch co-clustered strongly. There were roughly 5 TRBV segments more frequent in patients than controls, and TRBV5-6, TRBV5-1 and TRBV20-1 were among them.

CDR3 size: 13 residues. Germline CDR1 SQVTM, CDR2 ANQGSEA. Trimming stripped 3 bases from V and 0 bases from J, with 8 bases between. Presence of unique molecular identifiers characterized the TCR beta cDNA libraries. One entry per CDR3 protein, called by TCRdb with MiXCR from the PCR reads. The sample consists of some 450,000 distinct CDR3 sequences, around 40% of them appearing once. The V call is TRBV29-1, the J call TRBJ1-1; D ambiguous. Sequenced material: blood. The sequence was collected from a girl between 5 and 17 years old with multiple sclerosis. The CDR3 nucleotides read TGCAGCGTTGAGGGAATTATGAACACTGAAGCTTTCTTT. Residues: CSVEGIMNTEAFF.